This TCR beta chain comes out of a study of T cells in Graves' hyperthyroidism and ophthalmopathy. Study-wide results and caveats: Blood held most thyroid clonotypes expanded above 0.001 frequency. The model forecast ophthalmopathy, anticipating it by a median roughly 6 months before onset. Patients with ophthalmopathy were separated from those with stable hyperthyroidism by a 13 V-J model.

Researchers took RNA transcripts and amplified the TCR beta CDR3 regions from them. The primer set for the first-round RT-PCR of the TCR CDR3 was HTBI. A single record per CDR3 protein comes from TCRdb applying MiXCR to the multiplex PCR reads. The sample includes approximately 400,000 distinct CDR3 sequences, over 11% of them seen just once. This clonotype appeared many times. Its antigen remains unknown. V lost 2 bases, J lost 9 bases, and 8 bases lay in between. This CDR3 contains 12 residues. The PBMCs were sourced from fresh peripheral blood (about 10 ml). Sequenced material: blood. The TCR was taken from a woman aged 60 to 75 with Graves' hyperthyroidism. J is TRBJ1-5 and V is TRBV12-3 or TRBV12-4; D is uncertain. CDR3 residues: CASSLSGRPQHF. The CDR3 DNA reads TGTGCCAGCAGTTTAAGTGGGCGGCCCCAGCATTTT.